The sequence of this T cell receptor (beta chain) was determined in a study of identical twins. TCRdb itself ran the 5' RACE reads through MiXCR, one entry per CDR3 protein. The sample holds roughly 260,000 distinct CDR3 sequences, approximately 6.8% seen once. This clonotype was found many times. Its matching antigen is unknown. Study findings and constraints: Sharing of beta out-of-frame sequences by twins showed a weaker excess. The more abundant beta clonotypes in cord blood had fewer insertions, and memory repertoires did not show this.

With V trimmed by 4 bases and J by 9 bases, 8 bases remained unmatched. Germline assignment: CDR1 LGHDT and CDR2 YNNKEL (reference sequence). The CDR3 has 14 amino acids. These records were also assigned to another study, of yellow fever vaccine responses in identical twins.

This TCR derives from a woman aged 18-29 years in good health. The rearrangement joins TRBV3-1 to TRBJ2-1; 8 bases are shared with TRBD2. Sequenced: CD8+ T cells sorted from blood. The CDR3, as DNA: TGTGCCAGCAGCCCCGGACTAGCCGGGCCTGAGCAGTTCTTC. It encodes CASSPGLAGPEQFF.